This T cell receptor beta chain was captured in a study of blood T cell repertoires in COVID-19. Across the study: COVID-19 samples collected from the United States, Italy and Spain covered acute and convalescent phases.

CDR3 length: 15 amino acids. V was pared by 6 bases and J by 2 bases, with 8 bases of the junction left unmatched. The germline gives CDR1 LNHDA, CDR2 SQIVND (reference sequence). TCRdb's table, derived via immunoSEQ multiplex PCR, lists solely in-frame clones and lacks some. Of about 100,000 clones detected, approximately 93% appear once; the ten largest clones hold 0.97%. Sequencing was performed on peripheral blood. The clonotype comes from a man between 60 and 75 years old with acute or convalescent COVID-19. The J gene is TRBJ1-2, the V gene TRBV19; 8 bases align to TRBD1. The CDR3 sequence: CASRVDRASNYGYTF. CDR3 sequence (DNA): TGTGCCAGTAGGGTGGACAGGGCTTCCAACTATGGCTACACCTTC.